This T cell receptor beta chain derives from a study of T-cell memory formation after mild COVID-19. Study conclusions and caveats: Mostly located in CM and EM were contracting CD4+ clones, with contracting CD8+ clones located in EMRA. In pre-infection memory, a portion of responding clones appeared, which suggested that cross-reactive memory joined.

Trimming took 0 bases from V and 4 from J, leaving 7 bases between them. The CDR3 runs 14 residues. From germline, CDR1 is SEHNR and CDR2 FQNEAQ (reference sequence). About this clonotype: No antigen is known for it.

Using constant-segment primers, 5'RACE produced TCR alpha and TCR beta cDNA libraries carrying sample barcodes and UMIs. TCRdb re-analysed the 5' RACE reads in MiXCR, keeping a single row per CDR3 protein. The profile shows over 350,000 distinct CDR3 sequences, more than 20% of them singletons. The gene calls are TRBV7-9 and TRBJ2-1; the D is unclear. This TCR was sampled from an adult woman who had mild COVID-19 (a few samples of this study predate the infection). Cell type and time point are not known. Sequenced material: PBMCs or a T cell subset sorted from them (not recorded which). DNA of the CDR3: TGTGCCAGCAGCTTAGCGATGGGATACAATGAGCAGTTCTTC. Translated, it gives CASSLAMGYNEQFF.